The rows below give T cell receptor beta chains drawn from one sample of a study of cytotoxic CD8 clonotypes in ibrutinib-treated CLL. Clones were read by immunoSEQ multiplex PCR, and TCRdb kept only the in-frame ones, dropping some. The table lists 250,000 to 350,000 clones, 60% to 80% of them singletons. Here the sequenced sample was PBMCs, taken at disease progression, from a patient treated with ibrutinib. Receptor source: a human donor with chronic lymphocytic leukemia. CDR3s include the opening cysteine and the closing phenylalanine or tryptophan. The order of the fields is clone size, D gene, J gene, CDR3 length, V gene, CDR3 protein, CDR3 DNA. D genes are given only for firm matches. The listing skips clone size in some rows; elsewhere it reads once, few, many or a size class.

>few|.|TRBJ1-2|16|TRBV10-3
CAISEKAGGDNYGYTF
TGTGCCATCAGTGAAAAGGCTGGAGGGGACAACTATGGCTACACCTTC
>.|.|TRBJ2-2|14|TRBV6-5
CASRPSGLSGELFF
TGTGCCAGCAGGCCCAGCGGGTTGTCCGGGGAGCTGTTTTTT
>few|.|TRBJ2-7|14|TRBV4-1
CASSDTGKRYEQYF
TGCGCCAGCAGCGATACAGGGAAGAGGTACGAGCAGTACTTC
>once|.|TRBJ2-7|11|TRBV20-1
CSARWGFEQYF
TGCAGTGCTAGGTGGGGGTTCGAGCAGTACTTC
>.|TRBD1|TRBJ1-2|15|TRBV2
CASKSRQGRSYGYTF
TGTGCCAGCAAGTCCCGACAGGGGCGTTCCTATGGCTACACCTTC
>.|.|TRBJ1-6|14|TRBV5-6
CASSLARYNSPLHF
TGTGCCAGCAGCTTGGCCCGGTATAATTCACCCCTCCACTTT
>few|.|TRBJ1-5|14|TRBV25-1
CASSEWGGNQPQHF
TGTGCCAGCAGTGAATGGGGTGGCAATCAGCCCCAGCATTTT
>.|TRBD2|TRBJ2-1|16|TRBV7-3
CASSLMAGLAVNEQFF
TGTGCCAGCAGCTTAATGGCGGGACTAGCGGTCAATGAGCAGTTCTTC
>.|TRBD1|TRBJ1-2|13|TRBV10-3
CAINPTGGEGYTF
TGTGCCATCAACCCTACAGGGGGCGAGGGCTACACCTTC
>.|.|TRBJ2-1|12|TRBV28
CASSLRENEQFF
TGTGCCAGCAGTCTCCGAGAAAATGAGCAGTTCTTC
>.|.|TRBJ1-5|13|TRBV28
CASSLPTRQPQHF
TGTGCCAGCAGTTTACCCACAAGGCAGCCCCAGCATTTT
>.|.|TRBJ2-7|13|TRBV5-1
CASSLDYYYEQYF
TGCGCCAGCAGCTTGGACTATTACTACGAGCAGTACTTC
>.|.|TRBJ1-4|16|TRBV27
CASRRGWGTNNEKLFF
TGTGCCAGCAGGAGGGGTTGGGGGACGAATAATGAAAAACTGTTTTTT
>.|.|TRBJ2-3|14|TRBV6-1
CASKARGGTDTQYF
TGTGCCAGCAAGGCGCGGGGCGGCACAGATACGCAGTATTTT
>.|.|TRBJ2-7|14|TRBV10-3
CAIRGQESSYEQYF
TGTGCCATCAGGGGCCAGGAGTCCTCCTACGAGCAGTACTTC
>.|.|TRBJ2-1|13|TRBV6-5
CASSYSSRSEQFF
TGTGCCAGCAGTTACTCGTCTAGATCTGAGCAGTTCTTC
>few|.|TRBJ1-5|14|TRBV9
CASSPWTGNQPQHF
TGTGCCAGCAGCCCCTGGACAGGCAATCAGCCCCAGCATTTT
>.|.|TRBJ2-3|13|TRBV5-8
CASSRGSTDTQYF
TGTGCCAGCAGCCGGGGAAGCACAGATACGCAGTATTTT